This T cell receptor beta chain was retrieved from a study of OX40 agonist ivuxolimab in advanced cancers. Assay: immunoSEQ multiplex PCR; the TCRdb copy retains only in-frame clones and omits some. Of roughly 90,000 clones listed, around 85% are singletons. The CDR3 sequence is 15 residues long. The V gene's germline CDR1 is MNHEY and CDR2 SMNVEV (reference sequence). With 6 bases clipped from V and 0 bases from J, the junction kept 8 bases outside the gene matches. The source of this sequence is an adult with an advanced solid tumor such as melanoma, head and neck, liver or kidney cancer. This rearrangement joins TRBV27 to TRBJ2-7; 7 positions agree with TRBD1. Sample: CD4+ or CD8+ T cells sorted from blood, taken in a trial of the OX40 agonist ivuxolimab. The CDR3: CASRSTGVLSYEQYF. CDR3 DNA: TGTGCCAGCAGAAGTACAGGGGTTCTCTCCTACGAGCAGTACTTC.